These T cell receptor beta chains were read from a single sample in a study of shared clonotypes between healthy human individuals. Generated by immunoSEQ multiplex PCR, the TCRdb table keeps only in-frame clones and is missing some. The data contain under 1,100,000 clones, roughly 74% of them singletons. The sample taken for sequencing was memory CD4+ T cells from PBMCs. The receptors originated from a man aged 18-30 years in good health. Some clones in this sample may be carry-over from other donors' samples. CDR3s include the opening cysteine and the closing phenylalanine or tryptophan. The D gene is left open where the match is weak. Not all rows give a size; the values are once, few, many and, for expanded clones, a class.

CDR3 DNA | CDR3 protein | V gene | CDR3 length | clone size | J gene | D gene
TGTGCCAGCAGCCCGGGGTCCGGGACGCTGAATGAGCAGTTCTTC | CASSPGSGTLNEQFF | TRBV7-9 | 15 | NA | TRBJ2-1 | NA
TGTGCCAGCTCACCCGTAACAGGGGAAGGCTACACCTTC | CASSPVTGEGYTF | TRBV18 | 13 | once | TRBJ1-2 | TRBD1
TGTGCCAGCACCCTCGACCTCGGGACAGCCAACGTCCTGACTTTC | CASTLDLGTANVLTF | TRBV2 | 15 | NA | TRBJ2-6 | NA
TGTGCCAGCTCTGGGACAGGGGGCTACGAGCAGTACTTC | CASSGTGGYEQYF | TRBV18 | 13 | NA | TRBJ2-7 | TRBD1
TGTGCCAGCAGCGACGGGGGGCGGAATCAGCCCCAGCATTTT | CASSDGGRNQPQHF | TRBV6-1 | 14 | NA | TRBJ1-5 | NA
TGTGCCAGCAGCGCGCACAGGGGATCTGGAAACACCATATATTTT | CASSAHRGSGNTIYF | TRBV9 | 15 | NA | TRBJ1-3 | TRBD1
TGTGCCAGCAGTCGGACTAGCTACTACAATGAGCAGTTCTTC | CASSRTSYYNEQFF | TRBV2 | 14 | NA | TRBJ2-1 | TRBD2
TGTGCCAGCAGTATTCTAGCGGGAGCCTACAATGAGCAGTTCTTC | CASSILAGAYNEQFF | TRBV6-4 | 15 | NA | TRBJ2-1 | TRBD2
TGTGCCAGCAGTTGGTCTAGCGGACCTTACAATGAGCAGTTCTTC | CASSWSSGPYNEQFF | TRBV6-1 | 15 | NA | TRBJ2-1 | TRBD2
TGTGCCAGCAGCTTCCTGCCCCAGCCCCAGCATTTT | CASSFLPQPQHF | TRBV6-6 | 12 | NA | TRBJ1-5 | NA
TGTGCCAGCAGTTTTTCCCGGTTGGGGGGCGGGGAGCTGTTTTTT | CASSFSRLGGGELFF | TRBV27 | 15 | once | TRBJ2-2 | NA
TGTGCCTGTTCTGGAGGAGCGGGAGGAGGATCCTACGAGCAGTACTTC | CACSGGAGGGSYEQYF | TRBV30 | 16 | few | TRBJ2-7 | TRBD2
TGTGCCAGTAGCCTCAGAACCGGGGAGCTGTTTTTT | CASSLRTGELFF | TRBV19 | 12 | NA | TRBJ2-2 | NA
TGTGCCAGCAGGAGGACCGGCACAGATACGCAGTATTTT | CASRRTGTDTQYF | TRBV7-9 | 13 | NA | TRBJ2-3 | NA
TGTGCCAGCAGGAGGGACAACGAGCAGTACTTC | CASRRDNEQYF | TRBV6-5 | 11 | NA | TRBJ2-7 | NA
TGCGCCAGCAGCTTGGCTGTGGGTGCGGAGACCCAGTACTTC | CASSLAVGAETQYF | TRBV5-1 | 14 | NA | TRBJ2-5 | NA
TGTGCCAGCAGTTCCCGAACAACCCCCAGGGCCAATGAGCAGTTCTTC | CASSSRTTPRANEQFF | TRBV6-5 | 16 | NA | TRBJ2-1 | NA
TGTGCCAGCAGCAACGGACTAGCGGGAGCTACCTACGAGCAGTACTTC | CASSNGLAGATYEQYF | TRBV5-4 | 16 | few | TRBJ2-7 | TRBD2
TGTGCCAGTAGCCCGCTAGCGGGAGGGCACGAGCAGTACTTC | CASSPLAGGHEQYF | TRBV19 | 14 | NA | TRBJ2-7 | TRBD2
TGCGCCAGCAGCTTGGCTAATACAGGGGGCACAGATACGCAGTATTTT | CASSLANTGGTDTQYF | TRBV5-1 | 16 | NA | TRBJ2-3 | TRBD1
TGTGCCAGCAGTTATCCATTGGGGGGAACCACTGAAGCTTTCTTT | CASSYPLGGTTEAFF | TRBV28 | 15 | NA | TRBJ1-1 | NA
TGTGCCAGCAGTGAAAACCCATGGACCTATGGCTACACCTTC | CASSENPWTYGYTF | TRBV2 | 14 | NA | TRBJ1-2 | NA
TGCGCCAGCAGCTTACCGGGACTACAGGGTTCCGATACGCAGTATTTT | CASSLPGLQGSDTQYF | TRBV5-1 | 16 | once | TRBJ2-3 | NA
TGCGCCAGCAGCTTGGCGGCAGGACAAGAGACCCAGTACTTC | CASSLAAGQETQYF | TRBV5-1 | 14 | NA | TRBJ2-5 | NA
TGTGCCAGCAGCTCTGACAGTTACAATCAGCCCCAGCATTTT | CASSSDSYNQPQHF | TRBV2 | 14 | NA | TRBJ1-5 | NA
TGTGCCAGTAGTATCGGACGGATATCCTACGAGCAGTACTTC | CASSIGRISYEQYF | TRBV19 | 14 | NA | TRBJ2-7 | NA
TGTGCCAGCAGGCTGGGACGGAGCAATCAGCCCCAGCATTTT | CASRLGRSNQPQHF | TRBV6-4 | 14 | NA | TRBJ1-5 | NA
TGTGCCAGCAGCTTAACAGCGGGAGATTACAATGAGCAGTTCTTC | CASSLTAGDYNEQFF | TRBV7-9 | 15 | NA | TRBJ2-1 | TRBD2
TGTGCCAGCAGCCCAGACAGGGGCTGGGCTGGCTACACCTTC | CASSPDRGWAGYTF | TRBV7-8 | 14 | NA | TRBJ1-2 | TRBD1
TGTGCCAGCAGTTTATTTGGGGGGATGGAAGCTTTCTTT | CASSLFGGMEAFF | TRBV27 | 13 | NA | TRBJ1-1 | NA
TGCGCCAGCAGCACCGACGGGACAGGGGGTGAGACCCAGTACTTC | CASSTDGTGGETQYF | TRBV5-1 | 15 | NA | TRBJ2-5 | TRBD1
TGTGCCAGCAAGACGATCTCTGGGGCCAACGTCCTGACTTTC | CASKTISGANVLTF | TRBV28 | 14 | NA | TRBJ2-6 | NA
TGTGCCAGCAGCTTAGTTCCTCTAGCGGGAGGCCCTGGGGAGCTGTTTTTT | CASSLVPLAGGPGELFF | TRBV7-8 | 17 | once | TRBJ2-2 | TRBD2
TGCGCCAGCAGCCCGGGACAGAACACAGATACGCAGTATTTT | CASSPGQNTDTQYF | TRBV5-1 | 14 | NA | TRBJ2-3 | TRBD1
TGTGCCAGCAGTCTTCAGCGGGATTTCCCTGAGCAGTTCTTC | CASSLQRDFPEQFF | TRBV28 | 14 | few | TRBJ2-1 | TRBD2
TGTGCCAGCAGTAGCGACAGGGGGCGCTTGGATGCTTTCTTT | CASSSDRGRLDAFF | TRBV2 | 14 | few | TRBJ1-1 | TRBD1
TGTGCCAGCAGCCGAACGGGACTTAATCAGCCCCAGCATTTT | CASSRTGLNQPQHF | TRBV4-2 | 14 | NA | TRBJ1-5 | NA
TGCGCCAGCAGCCAAGAGACAGGGGCATATGGCTACACCTTC | CASSQETGAYGYTF | TRBV4-1 | 14 | many | TRBJ1-2 | TRBD1
TGTGCCAGCAGTTCTCAGGGGTACTATGGCTACACCTTC | CASSSQGYYGYTF | TRBV28 | 13 | once | TRBJ1-2 | NA
TGCGCCAGCAGCTTGGTGGCTAGCGGTCTCGGGGGGACCCAGTACTTC | CASSLVASGLGGTQYF | TRBV5-1 | 16 | once | TRBJ2-5 | TRBD2
TGTGCCAGCAGTTTTGGGGGTAGTGCTGGAAACACCATATATTTT | CASSFGGSAGNTIYF | TRBV28 | 15 | NA | TRBJ1-3 | NA
TGTGCCAGCAGTCCACTTAGCGGTAGAAGCAATCAGCCCCAGCATTTT | CASSPLSGRSNQPQHF | TRBV7-9 | 16 | few | TRBJ1-5 | NA
TGTGCCAGTAGTCCGGACAGGGGATATCAGCCCCAGCATTTT | CASSPDRGYQPQHF | TRBV19 | 14 | NA | TRBJ1-5 | TRBD1
TGCGCCAGCAGCTTGGATTTCGACGCTCCCGGGGAGCTGTTTTTT | CASSLDFDAPGELFF | TRBV5-1 | 15 | NA | TRBJ2-2 | NA
TGTGCCAGCAGTTTAGGCGGGACCTCTCGAGAGACCCAGTACTTC | CASSLGGTSRETQYF | TRBV28 | 15 | once | TRBJ2-5 | NA
TGTGCCAGCAGTGAATTGTCTAGCGGGAGTTGGTATACGCAGTATTTT | CASSELSSGSWYTQYF | TRBV25-1 | 16 | many | TRBJ2-3 | TRBD2
TGTGCCAGCAGTCCACTAGCGGGAGGATTTAGGAATGAGCAGTTCTTC | CASSPLAGGFRNEQFF | TRBV28 | 16 | NA | TRBJ2-1 | TRBD2
TGTGCCAGCAGTGAAGCGCTAGGAGGGGGGAAGACCCAGTACTTC | CASSEALGGGKTQYF | TRBV2 | 15 | NA | TRBJ2-5 | NA
TGCGCCAGCAGTCCGGGGGCGGAGGAGCCCCAGCATTTT | CASSPGAEEPQHF | TRBV5-1 | 13 | few | TRBJ1-5 | NA
TGCGCCAGCACCCACGAGCAGTACTTC | CASTHEQYF | TRBV10-2 | 9 | many | TRBJ2-7 | NA
TGTGCCATCAGTAAGGACCGGGACAGGCCCTACGAGCAGTACTTC | CAISKDRDRPYEQYF | TRBV6-5 | 15 | NA | TRBJ2-7 | TRBD1
TGTGCCAGTAGTCGCGGGACAGGGGGAATGAACACTGAAGCTTTCTTT | CASSRGTGGMNTEAFF | TRBV19 | 16 | NA | TRBJ1-1 | TRBD1
TGTGCCAGCAGCTTAGTTCATGGACAGGGGGCGCCCGAGCAGTACTTC | CASSLVHGQGAPEQYF | TRBV7-2 | 16 | once | TRBJ2-7 | TRBD1
TGTGCCAGCAGTTCACCTACCGACAGGGAGAGCAATCAGCCCCAGCATTTT | CASSSPTDRESNQPQHF | TRBV28 | 17 | NA | TRBJ1-5 | TRBD1
TGTGCCAGTACCCCTTTGGACAGGGACTATGGCTACACCTTC | CASTPLDRDYGYTF | TRBV19 | 14 | NA | TRBJ1-2 | TRBD1